This entry is about one T cell receptor (beta chain). The data stem from a study of blood T cell repertoires in COVID-19. Study information: The United States, Italy and Spain provided the acute and convalescent COVID-19 samples. The analysed material was cDNA or gDNA that came from T cells, B-cell-depleted T cells, or PBMCs.

V lost 5 bases and J 5 bases, leaving 13 bases between the germline ends. The CDR3 runs to 14 residues. CDR1 SEHNR and CDR2 FQNEAQ come from the germline V gene (reference sequence). Per the study methods: Amplification from reference gene primers served as the basis for estimated nucleated cell counts. The table came from immunoSEQ multiplex PCR; TCRdb's copy has only in-frame clones and leaves some out. V and J calls plus clone size are reproduced from that table; the DNA served to infer D and trimming. Of about 42,000 clones detected, approximately 81% appear once; the ten largest clones hold less than 15%.

Material for sequencing was peripheral blood. The rearrangement uses TRBV7-9 and TRBJ1-3; tentatively, D is TRBD1 (6 bases). The TCR comes from a woman aged 70 to 79 in a cohort sampled during active COVID-19. The CDR3 loop is CASSVRQERNTIYF. The CDR3 coding sequence is TGTGCCAGCAGCGTAAGACAGGAACGAAACACCATATATTTT.